The 29 T cell receptor beta chains below were found in one sample sequenced in a study of T cell repertoires in cytomegalovirus infection. TCRdb reprocessed the reads with MiXCR, giving one entry per CDR3 protein. The sample has more than 150,000 distinct CDR3 sequences, roughly 19% seen once. The source material was PBMCs. These receptors all stem from a human donor in good health (CMV status not recorded). Some clones in this sample may be carry-over from other donors' samples.

This clonotype was found a few times. The chain carries TRBV7-3 and TRBJ1-2; 9 bases line up with TRBD1. Germline V lookup: CDR1 SGHTA, CDR2 FQGTGA. The trim removed 5 bases at V and 8 bases at J, leaving 6 bases unmatched. The CDR3 loop spans 13 amino acids. Here the CDR3 DNA reads TGTGCCAGCAGCCTTCGGACAGGGGAAGGCTACACCTTC. Translated: CASSLRTGEGYTF.

This clonotype has just a few counts. This chain joins TRBV28 and TRBJ2-4, with 9 bases lining up with TRBD1. There are 14 residues in the CDR3. The germline CDR1 and CDR2 sequences are MDHEN and SYDVKM. Germline trimming cut 5 bases from V and 6 bases from J; bases unmatched to any gene: 5. The CDR3 region is CASSRTGAGNIQYF. In DNA, the CDR3 is TGTGCCAGCAGTCGGACAGGGGCGGGAAACATTCAGTACTTC.

This clonotype occurred a few times. The rearrangement joins TRBV24-1 to TRBJ2-1; 7 bases are shared with TRBD1. Trimming cost V 0 bases and J 9 bases; bases outside gene matches: 7. The CDR3 is 15 amino acids. Germline CDR1 and CDR2: KGHDR and SFDVKD. The CDR3 bases are TGTGCCACCAGTGATTTGAAATCAGGGGGAACTGAGCAGTTCTTC. It encodes CATSDLKSGGTEQFF.

This clonotype was found a few times. This rearrangement joins TRBV7-2 to TRBJ2-5; 9 nucleotides line up with TRBD1. Germline assignment: CDR1 SGHTA and CDR2 FQGNSA. V shed 5 bases, J shed 7 bases, and the junction held 11 bases outside the gene matches. CDR3 length: 15 amino acids. CDR3 in DNA: TGTGCCAGCAGCCTTAAGGGACAGGGTATCGGGACCCAGTACTTC. The encoded protein is CASSLKGQGIGTQYF.

This clonotype was counted between two and nine times. This chain links TRBV7-2 with TRBJ1-3; the D gene is possibly TRBD1 (5 bases). V lost 1 base to trimming and J lost 1 base, with 17 bases between them. This CDR3 region has 18 residues. Germline loops: CDR1 SGHTA, CDR2 FQGNSA. The CDR3 sequence: CASSLGPVGDQSGNTIYF. CDR3 coding DNA: TGTGCCAGCAGCTTAGGCCCGGTGGGGGATCAATCTGGAAACACCATATATTTT.

The rearrangement joins TRBV23-1 to TRBJ2-7; 8 nucleotides match TRBD2. TRBV23-1 is marked as an open reading frame, function uncertain. The CDR3 covers 17 residues. V shed 0 bases and J 2 bases; nucleotides not matched to a gene: 9. In DNA form, the CDR3 reads TGCGCCAGCAGTCAATCCGGGAGGGTGACGTTTGCCTACGAGCAGTACTTC. It specifies CASSQSGRVTFAYEQYF.

This clonotype has a count of ten or more. The chain employs TRBV7-2 and TRBJ2-7; 9 bases match TRBD2. The CDR3 sequence is 15 residues long. CDR1 and CDR2 (germline): SGHTA, FQGNSA. V lost 1 base, J lost 1 base, and 2 bases stayed unmatched. The DNA for the CDR3 is TGTGCCAGCAGCTTAGGAAGCGGGAGGTCCTACGAGCAGTACTTC. It translates to CASSLGSGRSYEQYF.

The chain combines TRBV7-8 with TRBJ2-1; D may correspond to TRBD1 or TRBD2 (6 bases each). This CDR3 is 15 amino acids long. CDR1 and CDR2 from the germline V gene are SGHVS and FQNEAQ. Trimming pared 5 bases from V and 7 bases from J, leaving 18 bases between. The CDR3 protein is CASSPHEGGGNEQFF. DNA for the CDR3: TGTGCCAGCAGCCCGCATGAGGGGGGCGGGAATGAGCAGTTCTTC.

This clonotype has just a few counts. The chain couples TRBV7-9 to TRBJ2-7; D is unresolved. CDR1 is SEHNR, CDR2 FQNEAQ, per germline (reference sequence). The ends were cut back, 3 bases at V and 5 bases at J, with 14 bases in the middle. CDR3 size: 14 residues. CDR3 region: CASSFSSEDDEQYF. CDR3 coding DNA: TGTGCCAGCAGCTTTTCGTCTGAGGATGACGAGCAGTACTTC.

There are many counts of this clonotype. The chain employs TRBV7-2 and TRBJ1-5; 9 nucleotides agree with TRBD1. The CDR3 spans 15 residues. The ends lost 4 bases at V and 2 bases at J; junction bases unmatched: 3. Germline V CDR1 and CDR2: SGHTA, FQGNSA. The CDR3 here is CASSSRQGGNQPQHF. DNA of the CDR3: TGTGCCAGCAGCTCGCGACAGGGGGGCAATCAGCCCCAGCATTTT. Drawing the rest from reference TRBV7-2 and TRBJ1-5, the complete variable domain is GAGVSQSPSNKVTEKGKDVELRCDPISGHTALYWYRQSLGQGLEFLIYFQGNSAPDKSGLPSDRFSAERTGGSVSTLTIQRTQQEDSAVYLCASSSRQGGNQPQHFGDGTRLSIL.

The genes are TRBV5-6 and TRBJ2-5; D is possibly TRBD2 (6 bases). CDR3 size: 15 residues. Germline CDR1 and CDR2: SGHDT and YYEEEE. The V end was cut by 3 bases, the J end by 2 bases, with 14 bases between. The CDR3 loop is CASSSLGTQQETQYF. CDR3 nucleotides: TGTGCCAGCAGCTCCCTGGGGACTCAACAAGAGACCCAGTACTTC.

This clonotype was seen only a few times. The rearrangement joins TRBV28 to TRBJ2-3, with 8 bases fitting TRBD2. The CDR3 runs 15 residues. Looked up from germline, CDR1 is MDHEN and CDR2 is SYDVKM. V was pared by 6 bases and J by 2 bases, with 7 bases of the junction left unmatched. The CDR3 loop reads CASSSGTRYTDTQYF. The CDR3, as DNA: TGTGCCAGCAGCTCCGGGACTAGGTACACAGATACGCAGTATTTT.

This clonotype was seen ten or more times. The rearrangement links TRBV28 to TRBJ2-7; D may be TRBD1 (5 bases). The CDR3 totals 14 residues. The V and J ends lost 7 bases and 0 bases respectively, with 13 bases between them. The V gene's germline CDR1 is MDHEN and CDR2 SYDVKM. CDR3 amino acids: CASNRDRFSYEQYF. The CDR3 DNA reads as TGTGCCAGCAACCGCGACAGATTCTCCTACGAGCAGTACTTC.

This clonotype was seen ten or more times. This chain links TRBV7-8 with TRBJ2-5, with D possibly matching TRBD1 (5 bases). Germline lookup yields CDR1 SGHVS and CDR2 FQNEAQ. This CDR3 comprises 13 residues. V was cut by 1 base and J by 4 bases, with 7 bases left in between. The CDR3 DNA sequence: TGTGCCAGCAGCTTAGTGCAGGGAGAGACCCAGTACTTC. The encoded protein is CASSLVQGETQYF.

CDR3 DNA sequence: TGTGCCAGCAGCCCCATGGGGGATTCCTACAATGAGCAGTTCTTC. Translated: CASSPMGDSYNEQFF. V and J are TRBV27 and TRBJ2-1, with D perhaps being TRBD1 or TRBD2 (5 bases each). Germline values: CDR1 MNHEY, CDR2 SMNVEV (reference sequence). CDR3 size: 15 residues. The V and J ends lost 6 bases and 1 base respectively, with 13 bases between them.

This clonotype came up a few times. V and J are TRBV6-6 and TRBJ2-5; tentatively, D is TRBD2 (7 bases). The CDR3 is 16 residues long. CDR1 MNHNY and CDR2 SVGAGI come from the germline V gene (reference sequence). Trimming left V 7 bases short and J 5 bases short, with 23 bases between. Here the CDR3 reads CASNLGAGAKVETQYF. In DNA form, the CDR3 reads TGTGCCAGCAACCTGGGGGCGGGGGCCAAGGTCGAGACCCAGTACTTC.

This clonotype has more than one count but fewer than ten. The chain combines TRBV7-2 with TRBJ2-2, with TRBD1 matching 7 bases. V trimming: 5 bases; J trimming: 1 base; junction bases outside the gene matches: 7. The CDR3 is made up of 16 amino acids. Germline loops: CDR1 SGHTA, CDR2 FQGNSA. In DNA form, the CDR3 reads TGTGCCAGCAGCACGCGACAGGGTTGGAACACCGGGGAGCTGTTTTTT. It codes for CASSTRQGWNTGELFF.

The gene calls are TRBV7-3 and TRBJ2-3; perhaps TRBD2 as D (6 bases). CDR1 and CDR2 (germline): SGHTA, FQGTGA. This CDR3 has 15 amino acids. The V gene lost 5 bases and the J gene lost 4 bases, with 16 bases spanning the gap. In DNA form, the CDR3 reads TGTGCCAGCAGCCGAAGCGGGCGGGCACCAGATACGCAGTATTTT. It encodes CASSRSGRAPDTQYF. Filled out from reference TRBV7-3 and TRBJ2-3, the complete variable domain reads GAGVSQTPSNKVTEKGKYVELRCDPISGHTALYWYRQSLGQGPEFLIYFQGTGAADDSGLPNDRFFAVRPEGSVSTLKIQRTERGDSAVYLCASSRSGRAPDTQYFGPGTRLTVL.

This clonotype was detected a few times. The V call is TRBV29-1, the J call TRBJ2-1; 7 bases are a match to TRBD2. The CDR3 totals 17 residues. V was pared by 4 bases and J by 4 bases, with 16 bases of the junction left unmatched. Looked up from germline, CDR1 is SQVTM and CDR2 is ANQGSEA. CDR3 in DNA: TGCAGCGTTGGGCCACCTAGGGAGGGCCCCCAATACAATGAGCAGTTCTTC. This gives the protein CSVGPPREGPQYNEQFF.

This clonotype has more than one count but fewer than ten. The chain is built from TRBV7-2 and TRBJ2-5; possibly TRBD1 for D (5 bases). Trimming shortened V by 5 bases and J by 4 bases, and 17 bases separated the two germline ends. Germline V gene sequence: CDR1 SGHTA, CDR2 FQGNSA. This CDR3 region has 15 residues. The CDR3 nucleotides are TGTGCCAGCAGCAATAGGGGTGCATCGGGAGAGACCCAGTACTTC. Its protein product is CASSNRGASGETQYF.

This clonotype was seen more than once but under ten times. V is TRBV5-1 and J is TRBJ2-1, with no clear D. This CDR3 comprises 15 residues. V gave up 0 bases and J gave up 0 bases, with 7 bases separating them. Germline-derived CDR1 and CDR2 are SGHRS and YFSETQ. In DNA, the CDR3 is TGCGCCAGCAGCTTGGTTGGGAACTCCTACAATGAGCAGTTCTTC. Protein: CASSLVGNSYNEQFF.

This clonotype occurred a few times. Its ends do not fully match the called genes, so a read error is possible. The chain recombines TRBV5-3 with TRBJ1-4; D not certain. TRBV5-3 is an ORF, with its function uncertain. The CDR3 spans 12 residues. The CDR3 nucleotides are TGTGCCAGCAGCTTGATGAATGAAAAACTGTTTTTT. Protein sequence: CASSLMNEKLFF.

This clonotype was detected only a few times. The V call is TRBV4-1, the J call TRBJ2-7; 8 positions match TRBD1. Germline V gives CDR1 MGHRA, CDR2 YSYEKL. V shed 0 bases and J 3 bases; nucleotides not matched to a gene: 1. The CDR3 runs 14 residues. The CDR3 loop is CASSQEDRGYEQYF. Written as DNA, the CDR3 is TGCGCCAGCAGCCAAGAAGACAGGGGCTACGAGCAGTACTTC.

There are a few counts of this clonotype. The rearrangement joins TRBV30 to TRBJ1-1; D remains ambiguous. The germline V and J ends were trimmed by 1 base and 0 bases, with 3 bases remaining between them. From germline, CDR1 is GTSNPN and CDR2 SVGIG (reference sequence). The CDR3 sequence is 12 residues long. In nucleotides, the CDR3 is TGTGCCTGGAGTGCGGTGAACACTGAAGCTTTCTTT. This gives the protein CAWSAVNTEAFF.

This clonotype was counted many times. No DNA is shown, since the ends of the CDR3 on it are uncertain; the CDR3 is the one TCRdb lists. The V call is TRBV7-2, the J call TRBJ2-7; TRBD1 is taken as the D call from the table, unchecked against the DNA. Termini included, the CDR3 measures 14 amino acids. Germline V lookup: CDR1 SGHTA, CDR2 FQGNSA. The CDR3 reads CASSFGPGAYEQYF.

In its sample, this clonotype was seen many times. The V gene is TRBV6-6, the J gene TRBJ2-7; 9 nucleotides match TRBD1. Germline CDR1 reads MNHNY; CDR2 reads SVGAGI (reference sequence). This CDR3 is built from 13 residues. Trimming at V came to 6 bases and at J to 6 bases, leaving 6 bases not matched to a gene. CDR3 sequence (DNA): TGTGCCAGCAGCCGGGGACAGGGTGCCGAGCAGTACTTC. Amino acids: CASSRGQGAEQYF.

The table lists this clonotype with a few counts. The chain joins TRBV6-1 to TRBJ1-1; D is possibly TRBD1 (5 bases). Germline lookup yields CDR1 MNHNS and CDR2 SASEGT. Trimming stripped 5 bases from V and 7 bases from J, with 20 bases between. CDR3 length: 15 amino acids. CDR3 nucleotide sequence: TGTGCCAGCAGTTCCCAAGGCAGGGAGGCTTATGAAGCTTTCTTT. Translated: CASSSQGREAYEAFF.

This clonotype showed up many times. The chain carries TRBV7-2 and TRBJ2-5; TRBD2 matches 7 bases. Germline V gives CDR1 SGHTA, CDR2 FQGNSA. The CDR3 contains 14 residues. J was trimmed by 5 bases and V by 5 bases; bases with no gene match: 8. The CDR3: CASSPSGGRETQYF. In DNA, the CDR3 is TGTGCCAGCAGCCCCTCGGGGGGTCGGGAGACCCAGTACTTC.

This clonotype was detected a few times. The rearrangement joins TRBV6-1 to TRBJ2-7; 8 bases are shared with TRBD1. This CDR3 has 14 residues. V shed 8 bases, J shed 0 bases, and the junction held 6 bases outside the gene matches. Germline CDR1 and CDR2: MNHNS and SASEGT. The CDR3 loop is CASQTGGPSYEQYF. CDR3 nucleotides: TGTGCCAGCCAAACAGGGGGTCCCTCCTACGAGCAGTACTTC.